This TCR beta chain was recovered during a study of T-cell reconstitution after alpha-beta-depleted transplantation in children. V was clipped by 3 bases and J by 3 bases; unmatched bases: 1. Looked up from germline, CDR1 is SGHRS and CDR2 is YFSETQ. CDR3 size: 15 residues. General study findings and limits: At day 60, the high TCRbeta diversity found in some patients originated from recipient T cells and thymic progenitors that had survived. Several hundred expanded graft clones reportedly supplied alpha-beta T cells about two months after transplant. At one year after transplant, newly produced T cells mostly accounted for T-cell counts and diversity.

Unique molecular identifiers were used to barcode this TCRbeta library. From the PCR reads, TCRdb called clonotypes with MiXCR, one entry per CDR3 protein. The table has about 980,000 distinct CDR3 sequences, around 30% seen once. This clonotype has at least ten counts. The antigen is undetermined. This sequence joins TRBV5-1 and TRBJ2-5, with 14 nucleotides matching TRBD2. This sample comprised PBMCs, mostly from graft donor cells, obtained 360 days after TCRalphabeta/CD19-depleted stem cell transplant. The TCR originated in a boy under two years old who had a stem cell transplant for SCID, so the T cells may come from the graft donor. The CDR3 DNA sequence: TGCGCCAGCAGCTGGACTAGCGGGGGGAAAGAGACCCAGTACTTC. Translating it yields CASSWTSGGKETQYF.